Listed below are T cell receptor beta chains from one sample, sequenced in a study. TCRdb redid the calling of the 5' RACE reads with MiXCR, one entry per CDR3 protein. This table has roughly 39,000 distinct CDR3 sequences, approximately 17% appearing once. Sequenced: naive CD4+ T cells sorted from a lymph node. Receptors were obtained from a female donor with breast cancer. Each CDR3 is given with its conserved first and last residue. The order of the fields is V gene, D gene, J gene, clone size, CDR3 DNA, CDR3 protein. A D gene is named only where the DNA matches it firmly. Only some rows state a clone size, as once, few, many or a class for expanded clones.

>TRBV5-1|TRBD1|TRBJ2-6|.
TGCGCCAGCAAGGGGACAGTCTCTGGGGCCAACGTCCTGACTTTC
CASKGTVSGANVLTF
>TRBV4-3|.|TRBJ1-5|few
TGCGCCAGCAGCCAAGTGCAGGGTGGCCAGCCCCAGCATTTT
CASSQVQGGQPQHF
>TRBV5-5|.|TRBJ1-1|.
TGTGCCAGCAGCTTGTTCCGCGCGGAGAACACTGAAGCTTTCTTT
CASSLFRAENTEAFF
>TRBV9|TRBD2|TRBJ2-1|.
TGTGCCAGCAGCGTAGGACTAGCGGGCAATGAGCAGCTCTTC
CASSVGLAGNEQLF
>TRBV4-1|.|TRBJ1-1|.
TGCGCCAGCAGCCAAGATAGGGATACTGAAGCTTTCTTT
CASSQDRDTEAFF
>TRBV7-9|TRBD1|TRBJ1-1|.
TGTGCCAGCAGCGACTGGCGTGGGACAGGCACTGAAGCTTGCTTT
CASSDWRGTGTEACF
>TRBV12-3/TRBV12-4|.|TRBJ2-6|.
TGTGCCAGCAGTTTACCCGGGATAGGAAAGCCTGGGGCCAACGTCCTGACTTTC
CASSLPGIGKPGANVLTF
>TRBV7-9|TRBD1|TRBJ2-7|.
TGTGCCAGCAGCTCAGGGGGCAACTTTGCCTACGAGCAGTACTTC
CASSSGGNFAYEQYF
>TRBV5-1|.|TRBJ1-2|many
TGCGCCAGCAGCTTACGTCCAGGGGAGGGTGGCTACACCTTC
CASSLRPGEGGYTF
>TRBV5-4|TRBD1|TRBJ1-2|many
TGTGCCAGCAGCCAGCTCCTATGGACAGGGCTGAATGGCTACACCTTC
CASSQLLWTGLNGYTF
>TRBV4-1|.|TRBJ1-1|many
TGCGCCAGCAGCCGGGCAGGGTTATTCACTGAAGCTTTCTTT
CASSRAGLFTEAFF
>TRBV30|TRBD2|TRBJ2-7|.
TGTGCCTGGAGTGCCGGTGGCGGGGGGAACGAGCAGTACTTC
CAWSAGGGGNEQYF
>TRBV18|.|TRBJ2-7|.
TGTGCCAGCTCACCGGGAGGCGGAAGCTCCTACGAGCAGTACTTC
CASSPGGGSSYEQYF
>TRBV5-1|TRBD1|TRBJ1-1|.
TGCGCCAGCAGCTTAGGAGGGACAGGGGGCACTGAAGCTTTCTTT
CASSLGGTGGTEAFF
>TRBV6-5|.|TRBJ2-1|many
TGTGCCAGCAGTTCCCAGAGCTCCTACAATGAGCAGTTCTTC
CASSSQSSYNEQFF
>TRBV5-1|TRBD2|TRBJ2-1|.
TGCGCCAGCAGCTCCTCGCCTAGCGGGAGGGCAAACAATGAGCAGTTCTTC
CASSSSPSGRANNEQFF
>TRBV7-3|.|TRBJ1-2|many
TGTGCCAGCAGCCCTACAGGTTCTGGGGGCTACACCTTC
CASSPTGSGGYTF
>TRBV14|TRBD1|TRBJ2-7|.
TGTGCCAGCAGCCAATACAGGGGGTTCCTACGTTGGGAGCAGTACTTC
CASSQYRGFLRWEQYF
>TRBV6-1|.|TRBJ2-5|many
TGTGCCAGCAGTGAACTCGGGGGGCGCAGAGAGACCCAGTACTTC
CASSELGGRRETQYF
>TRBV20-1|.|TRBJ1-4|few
TGCAGTGCCCGAAAGGGTAAAGGGGGAAAACTGTTTTTT
CSARKGKGGKLFF
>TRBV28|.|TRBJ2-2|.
TGTGCCAGCAGCCCCGGCAGCCGCCTCGTCACCGGGGAGCTGTTTTTT
CASSPGSRLVTGELFF
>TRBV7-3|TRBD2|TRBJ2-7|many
TGTGCCAGCAGCTTAAGAGCGGGGGACTACGAGCAGTACTTC
CASSLRAGDYEQYF
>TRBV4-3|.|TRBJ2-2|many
TGCGCCAGCAGCCAAGATCCGATGAACACCGGGGAGCTGTTTTTT
CASSQDPMNTGELFF
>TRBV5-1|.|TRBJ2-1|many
TGCGCCAGCAGCTTCCGAACCTACAATGAGCAGTTCTTC
CASSFRTYNEQFF
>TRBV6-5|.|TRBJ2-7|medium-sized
TGTGCCACCACCCCCGGGCGTGGTTCCTACGAGCAGTACTTC
CATTPGRGSYEQYF
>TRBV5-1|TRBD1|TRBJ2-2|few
TGCGCCAGCAGCTTGGTTCAGGGGGCCGGGGAGCTGTTTTTT
CASSLVQGAGELFF
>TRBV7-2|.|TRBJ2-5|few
TGTGCCAGCAGCTTAGGATTTCAGGGAGAGACCCAGTACTTC
CASSLGFQGETQYF
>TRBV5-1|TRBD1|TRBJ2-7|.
TGCGCCAGCAGCGAGACAGGGTTGCGTTCCTACGAGCAGTACTTC
CASSETGLRSYEQYF
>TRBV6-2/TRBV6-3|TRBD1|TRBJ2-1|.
TGTGCCAGCAGCCGGACAGGAGGTTACAATGAGCAGTTCTTC
CASSRTGGYNEQFF
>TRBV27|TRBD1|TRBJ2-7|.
TGTGCCAGCAGTTTCACAGGGGGCGGTCTCGAGCAGTACTTC
CASSFTGGGLEQYF
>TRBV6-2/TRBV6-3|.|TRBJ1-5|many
TGTGCCAGCAGTTACGGGCAGGGGAATGGCAATCAGCCCCAGCATTTT
CASSYGQGNGNQPQHF
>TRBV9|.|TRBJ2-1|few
TGTGCCAGCAGCGTTATAGGGTCGGGGCCCCTCTACTTC
CASSVIGSGPLYF
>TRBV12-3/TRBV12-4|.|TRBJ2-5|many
TGTGCCAGCAGTTTAGCGCCAAATAGCCGGGAGACCCAGTACTTC
CASSLAPNSRETQYF
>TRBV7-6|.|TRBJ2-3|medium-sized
TGTGCCAGCAGCCAGGCAGGAGCTAGCACAGATACGCAGTATTTT
CASSQAGASTDTQYF
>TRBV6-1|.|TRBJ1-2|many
TGTGCCAGCAGTGAAGCCCCCGGGGGGAACTATGGCTACACCTTC
CASSEAPGGNYGYTF
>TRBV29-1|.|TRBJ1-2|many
TGCAGCGTTGACCGGGGGGCCCGGAACTATGGCTACACCTTC
CSVDRGARNYGYTF
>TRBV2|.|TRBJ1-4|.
TGTGCCAGCTCCCCCTCCGGCTATGAAAAACTGTTTTTT
CASSPSGYEKLFF
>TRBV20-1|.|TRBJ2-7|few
TGCAGTGCTAGCCCTGCAGGGGGGTTCCACGAGCAGTACTTC
CSASPAGGFHEQYF
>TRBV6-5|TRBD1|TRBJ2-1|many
TGTGCCACTTCGGACAGGGGCGGCAATGAGCAGTTCTTC
CATSDRGGNEQFF
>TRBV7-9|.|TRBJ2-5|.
TGTGCCAGCAGCCGATACACCCAAGAGACCCAGTACTTC
CASSRYTQETQYF